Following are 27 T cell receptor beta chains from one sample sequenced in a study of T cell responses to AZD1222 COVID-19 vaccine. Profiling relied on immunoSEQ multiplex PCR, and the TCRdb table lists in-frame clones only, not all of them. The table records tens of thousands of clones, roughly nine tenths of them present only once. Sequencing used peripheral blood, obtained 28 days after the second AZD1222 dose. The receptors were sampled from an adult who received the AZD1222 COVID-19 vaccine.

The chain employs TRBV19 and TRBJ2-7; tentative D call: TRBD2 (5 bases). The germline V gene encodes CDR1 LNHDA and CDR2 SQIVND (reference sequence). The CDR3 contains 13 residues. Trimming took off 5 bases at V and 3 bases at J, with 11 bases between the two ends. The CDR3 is CASSLHGNYEQYF. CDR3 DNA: TGTGCCAGTAGTCTGCACGGGAACTACGAGCAGTACTTC.

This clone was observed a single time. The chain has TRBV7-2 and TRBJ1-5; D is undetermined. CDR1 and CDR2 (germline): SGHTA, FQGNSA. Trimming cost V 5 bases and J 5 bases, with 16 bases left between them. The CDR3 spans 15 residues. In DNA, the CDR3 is TGTGCCAGCAGCACCCGATTAGGGTTAGATCAGCCCCAGCATTTT. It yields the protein CASSTRLGLDQPQHF. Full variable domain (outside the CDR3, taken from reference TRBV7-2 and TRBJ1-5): GAGVSQSPSNKVTEKGKDVELRCDPISGHTALYWYRQSLGQGLEFLIYFQGNSAPDKSGLPSDRFSAERTGGSVSTLTIQRTQQEDSAVYLCASSTRLGLDQPQHFGDGTRLSIL.

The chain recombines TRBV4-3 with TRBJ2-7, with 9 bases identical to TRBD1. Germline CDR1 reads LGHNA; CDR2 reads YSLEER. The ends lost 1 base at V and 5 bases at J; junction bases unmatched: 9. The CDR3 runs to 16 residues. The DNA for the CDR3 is TGCGCCAGCAGCCAAGGGTCACAGGGGGCTTTTGACGAGCAGTACTTC. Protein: CASSQGSQGAFDEQYF.

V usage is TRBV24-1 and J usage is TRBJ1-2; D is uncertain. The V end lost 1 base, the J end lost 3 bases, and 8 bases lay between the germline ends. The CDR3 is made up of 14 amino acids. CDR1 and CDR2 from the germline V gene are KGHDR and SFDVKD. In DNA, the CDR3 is TGTGCCACCAGTGATTTCTACCGACACTATGGCTACACCTTC. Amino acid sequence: CATSDFYRHYGYTF.

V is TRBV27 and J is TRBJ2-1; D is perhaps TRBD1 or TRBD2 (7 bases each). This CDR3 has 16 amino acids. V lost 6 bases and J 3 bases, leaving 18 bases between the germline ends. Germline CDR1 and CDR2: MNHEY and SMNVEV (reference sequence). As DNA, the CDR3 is TGTGCCAGCAGAGGGGGCGCGCTAGCGGTCTACAATGAGCAGTTCTTC. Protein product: CASRGGALAVYNEQFF.

The CDR3 is CASSVMSGHLNTGELFF. In DNA form, the CDR3 reads TGTGCCAGCAGCGTAATGTCTGGGCACTTAAACACCGGGGAGCTGTTTTTT. The chain links TRBV9 to TRBJ2-2; D ambiguous. Germline V gives CDR1 SGDLS, CDR2 YYNGEE. V lost 1 base and J lost 2, with 15 bases in between. The CDR3 has 17 residues. Combining the CDR3 with reference TRBV9 and TRBJ2-2 gives the whole variable domain DSGVTQTPKHLITATGQRVTLRCSPRSGDLSVYWYQQSLDQGLQFLIQYYNGEERAKGNILERFSAQQFPDLHSELNLSSLELGDSALYFCASSVMSGHLNTGELFFGEGSRLTVL.

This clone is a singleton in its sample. DNA for the CDR3: TGTGCCAGCAGATCACCGGGCCTCGCAGATACGCAGTATTTT. Its translation is CASRSPGLADTQYF. The rearrangement joins TRBV27 to TRBJ2-3; D is unclear. The germline CDR1 and CDR2 sequences are MNHEY and SMNVEV (reference sequence). Trimming cost V 6 bases and J 4 bases, with 14 bases left between them. The CDR3 is made up of 14 amino acids.

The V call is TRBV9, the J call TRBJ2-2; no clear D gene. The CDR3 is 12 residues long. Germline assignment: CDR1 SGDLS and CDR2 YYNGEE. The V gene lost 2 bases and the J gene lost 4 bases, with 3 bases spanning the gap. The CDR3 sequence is CASSVFTGELFF. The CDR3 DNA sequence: TGTGCCAGCAGCGTCTTCACCGGGGAGCTGTTTTTT.

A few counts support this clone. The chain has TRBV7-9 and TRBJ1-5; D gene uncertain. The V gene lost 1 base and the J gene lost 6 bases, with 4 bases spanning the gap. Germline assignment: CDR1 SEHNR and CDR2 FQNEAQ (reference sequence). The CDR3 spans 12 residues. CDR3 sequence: CASSLGTQPQHF. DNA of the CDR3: TGTGCCAGCAGCTTAGGGACTCAGCCCCAGCATTTT.

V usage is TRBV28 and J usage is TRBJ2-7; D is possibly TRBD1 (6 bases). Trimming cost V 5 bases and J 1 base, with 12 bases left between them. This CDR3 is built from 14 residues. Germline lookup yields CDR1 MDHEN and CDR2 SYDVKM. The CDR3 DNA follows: TGTGCCAGCAGTGTACCCGGGACATCCTACGAGCAGTACTTC. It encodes CASSVPGTSYEQYF.

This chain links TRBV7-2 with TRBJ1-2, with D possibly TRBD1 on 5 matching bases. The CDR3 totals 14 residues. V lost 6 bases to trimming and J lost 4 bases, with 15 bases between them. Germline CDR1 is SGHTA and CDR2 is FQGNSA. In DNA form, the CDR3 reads TGTGCCAGCAGTTTGGGACCCGGGGCCTATGGCTACACCTTC. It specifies CASSLGPGAYGYTF. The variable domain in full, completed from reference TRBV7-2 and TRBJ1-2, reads GAGVSQSPSNKVTEKGKDVELRCDPISGHTALYWYRQSLGQGLEFLIYFQGNSAPDKSGLPSDRFSAERTGGSVSTLTIQRTQQEDSAVYLCASSLGPGAYGYTFGSGTRLTVV.

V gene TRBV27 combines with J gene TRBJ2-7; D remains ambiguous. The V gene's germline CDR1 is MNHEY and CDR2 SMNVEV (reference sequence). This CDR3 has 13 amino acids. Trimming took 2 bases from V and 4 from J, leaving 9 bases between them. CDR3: CASSLGSGYEQYV. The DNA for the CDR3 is TGTGCCAGCAGTTTAGGATCGGGTTACGAGCAGTACGTC.

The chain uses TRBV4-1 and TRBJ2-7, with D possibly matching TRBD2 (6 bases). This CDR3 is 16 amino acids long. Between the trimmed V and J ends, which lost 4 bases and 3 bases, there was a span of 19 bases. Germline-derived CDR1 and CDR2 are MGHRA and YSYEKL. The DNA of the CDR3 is TGCGCCAGCAGCCTCTTGCCGGGGAGTAGCGGCTACGAGCAGTACTTC. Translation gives CASSLLPGSSGYEQYF.

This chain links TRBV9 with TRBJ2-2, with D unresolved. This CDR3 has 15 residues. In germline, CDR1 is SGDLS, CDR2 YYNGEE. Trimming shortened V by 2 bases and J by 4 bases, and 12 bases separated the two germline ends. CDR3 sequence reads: CASSVGRPLTGELFF. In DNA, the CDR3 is TGTGCCAGCAGCGTTGGGCGGCCGCTCACCGGGGAGCTGTTTTTT.

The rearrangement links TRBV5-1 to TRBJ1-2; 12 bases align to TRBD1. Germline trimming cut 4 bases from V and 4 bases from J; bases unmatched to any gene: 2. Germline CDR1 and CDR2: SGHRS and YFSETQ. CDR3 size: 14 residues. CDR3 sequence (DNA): TGCGCCAGCAGCCCGGGACAGGGGGCCTATGGCTACACCTTC. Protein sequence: CASSPGQGAYGYTF. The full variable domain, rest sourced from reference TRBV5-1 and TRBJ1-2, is KAGVTQTPRYLIKTRGQQVTLSCSPISGHRSVSWYQQTPGQGLQFLFEYFSETQRNKGNFPGRFSGRQFSNSRSEMNVSTLELGDSALYLCASSPGQGAYGYTFGSGTRLTVV.

CDR3 nucleotides: TGTGCTAGTGGCGACTGGGGCACATACACTGAAGCTTTCTTT. Amino acid sequence: CASGDWGTYTEAFF. This chain joins TRBV12-5 and TRBJ1-1, with D perhaps TRBD1 (5 bases). The CDR3 spans 14 residues. CDR1 is LGHNT and CDR2 is FRNRAP in the germline V gene. V lost 6 bases and J 3 bases, leaving 14 bases between the germline ends.

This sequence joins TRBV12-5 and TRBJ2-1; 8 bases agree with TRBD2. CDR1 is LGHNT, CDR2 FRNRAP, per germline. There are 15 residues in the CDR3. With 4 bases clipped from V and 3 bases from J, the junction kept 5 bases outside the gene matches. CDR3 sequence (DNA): TGTGCTAGTGGTTCGGCGGGACTAGGCTACAATGAGCAGTTCTTC. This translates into CASGSAGLGYNEQFF.

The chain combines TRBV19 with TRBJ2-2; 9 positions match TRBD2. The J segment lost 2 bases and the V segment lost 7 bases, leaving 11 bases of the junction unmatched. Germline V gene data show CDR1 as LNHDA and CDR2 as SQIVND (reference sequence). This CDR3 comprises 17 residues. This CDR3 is CASNRGGRASNTGELFF. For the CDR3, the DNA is TGTGCCAGTAACAGGGGCGGGAGGGCCTCAAACACCGGGGAGCTGTTTTTT.

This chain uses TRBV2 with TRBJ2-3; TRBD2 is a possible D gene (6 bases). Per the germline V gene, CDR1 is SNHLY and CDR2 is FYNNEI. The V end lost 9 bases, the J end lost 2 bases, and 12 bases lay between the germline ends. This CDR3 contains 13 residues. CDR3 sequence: CARAGSNTDTQYF. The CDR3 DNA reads TGTGCCAGGGCGGGGAGTAACACAGATACGCAGTATTTT.

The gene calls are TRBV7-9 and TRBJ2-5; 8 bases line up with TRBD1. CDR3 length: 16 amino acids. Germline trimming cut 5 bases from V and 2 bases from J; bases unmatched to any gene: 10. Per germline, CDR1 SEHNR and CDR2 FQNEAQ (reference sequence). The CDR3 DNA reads TGTGCCAGCAGCCCCCGGACAGGGTTCGTACAAGAGACCCAGTACTTC. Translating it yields CASSPRTGFVQETQYF.

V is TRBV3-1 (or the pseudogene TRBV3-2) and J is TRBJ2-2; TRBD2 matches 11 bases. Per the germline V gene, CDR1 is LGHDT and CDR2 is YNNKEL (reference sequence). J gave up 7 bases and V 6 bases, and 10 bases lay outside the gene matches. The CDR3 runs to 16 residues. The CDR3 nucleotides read TGTGCCAGCAGGCCCACTAGCGGGAGTGTGGGCGGGGAGCTGTTTTTT. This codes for CASRPTSGSVGGELFF.

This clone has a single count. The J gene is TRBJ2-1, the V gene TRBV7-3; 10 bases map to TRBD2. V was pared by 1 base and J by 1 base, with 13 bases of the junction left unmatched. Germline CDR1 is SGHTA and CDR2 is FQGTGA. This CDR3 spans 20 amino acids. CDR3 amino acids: CASSLSRGRAGGPSYNEQFF. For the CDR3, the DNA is TGTGCCAGCAGCTTAAGTAGGGGGAGAGCGGGAGGGCCGTCCTACAATGAGCAGTTCTTC.

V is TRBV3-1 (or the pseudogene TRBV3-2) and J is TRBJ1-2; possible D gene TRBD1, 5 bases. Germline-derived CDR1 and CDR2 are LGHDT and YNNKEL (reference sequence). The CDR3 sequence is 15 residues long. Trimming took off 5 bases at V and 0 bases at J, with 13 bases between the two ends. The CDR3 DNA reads TGTGCCAGCAGCAACAGGCTGGGGGCTAACTATGGCTACACCTTC. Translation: CASSNRLGANYGYTF.

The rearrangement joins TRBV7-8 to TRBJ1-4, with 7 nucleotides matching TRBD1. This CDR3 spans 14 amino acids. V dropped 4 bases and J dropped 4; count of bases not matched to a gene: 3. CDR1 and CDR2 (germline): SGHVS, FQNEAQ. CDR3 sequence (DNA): TGTGCCAGCAGCTACAACAGGGGTAATGAAAAACTGTTTTTT. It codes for CASSYNRGNEKLFF.

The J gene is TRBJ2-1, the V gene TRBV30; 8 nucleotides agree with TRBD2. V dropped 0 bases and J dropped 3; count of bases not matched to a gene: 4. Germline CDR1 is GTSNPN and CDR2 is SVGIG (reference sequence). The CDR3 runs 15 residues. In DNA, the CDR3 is TGTGCCTGGAGTGTAAGAGCGGGAGTCTACAATGAGCAGTTCTTC. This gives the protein CAWSVRAGVYNEQFF. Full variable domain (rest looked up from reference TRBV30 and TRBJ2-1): SQTIHQWPATLVQPVGSPLSLECTVEGTSNPNLYWYRQAAGRGLQLLFYSVGIGQISSEVPQNLSASRPQDRQFILSSKKLLLSDSGFYLCAWSVRAGVYNEQFFGPGTRLTVL.

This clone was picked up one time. The CDR3 sequence is CASSFAVYSPLHF. The DNA for the CDR3 is TGTGCCAGCAGCTTCGCGGTTTATTCACCCCTCCACTTT. The chain employs TRBV11-2 and TRBJ1-6; no definite D call. V lost 3 bases and J lost 8, with 8 bases in between. The CDR3 runs 13 residues. In germline, CDR1 is SGHAT, CDR2 FQNNGV. Full variable domain (rest looked up from reference TRBV11-2 and TRBJ1-6): EAGVAQSPRYKIIEKRQSVAFWCNPISGHATLYWYQQILGQGPKLLIQFQNNGVVDDSQLPKDRFSAERLKGVDSTLKIQPAKLEDSAVYLCASSFAVYSPLHFGNGTRLTVT.

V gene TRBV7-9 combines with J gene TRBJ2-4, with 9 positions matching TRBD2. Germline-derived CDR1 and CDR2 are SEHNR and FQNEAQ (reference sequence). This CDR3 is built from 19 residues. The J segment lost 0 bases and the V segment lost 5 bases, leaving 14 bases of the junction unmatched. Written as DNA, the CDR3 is TGTGCCAGCAGCCTATGGACTAGCGCGACCGACCTAGCCAAAAACATTCAGTACTTC. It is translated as CASSLWTSATDLAKNIQYF.